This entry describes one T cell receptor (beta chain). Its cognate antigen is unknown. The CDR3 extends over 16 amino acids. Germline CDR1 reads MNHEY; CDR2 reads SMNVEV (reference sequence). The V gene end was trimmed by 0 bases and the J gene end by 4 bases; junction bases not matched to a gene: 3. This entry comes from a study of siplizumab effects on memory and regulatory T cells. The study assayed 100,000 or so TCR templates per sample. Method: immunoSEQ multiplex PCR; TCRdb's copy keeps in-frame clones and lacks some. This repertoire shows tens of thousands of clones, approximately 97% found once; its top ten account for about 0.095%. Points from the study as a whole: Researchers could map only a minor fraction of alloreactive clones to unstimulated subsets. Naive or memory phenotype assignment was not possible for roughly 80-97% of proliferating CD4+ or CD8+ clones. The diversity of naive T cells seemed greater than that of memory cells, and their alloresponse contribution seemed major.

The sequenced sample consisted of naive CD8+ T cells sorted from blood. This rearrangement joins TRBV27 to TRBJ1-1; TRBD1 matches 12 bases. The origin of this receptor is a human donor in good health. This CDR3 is CASSLSGQGAFTEAFF. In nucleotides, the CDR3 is TGTGCCAGCAGTTTATCGGGACAGGGGGCTTTCACTGAAGCTTTCTTT.